This T cell receptor beta chain was documented in a study of cytomegalovirus exposure and HLA in healthy donors. Findings and limits, study-wide: A prior analysis recorded that most TCR beta V segments were productive about 90% or about 30% of the time.

The PCR had 60 Vbeta and 13 Jbeta primers. The table came from immunoSEQ multiplex PCR; TCRdb's copy has only in-frame clones and leaves some out. The sample carries 90,000 to 150,000 clones, about three quarters recorded once. There are a few counts of this clone. What it recognizes is unknown. V lost 0 bases and J lost 4, with 10 bases in between. CDR1 SGHRS and CDR2 YFSETQ come from the germline V gene. The CDR3 runs 14 residues. Sequencing was done on a sample of PBMCs. This clonotype was sampled from a woman in her 40s in good health and CMV-seropositive. V is TRBV5-1 and J is TRBJ2-5, with D perhaps matching TRBD2 (6 bases). The CDR3 spells CASSLGVGGETQYF. The CDR3 DNA reads as TGCGCCAGCAGCTTGGGCGTCGGGGGAGAGACCCAGTACTTC. Variable domain in full (rest from reference TRBV5-1 and TRBJ2-5): KAGVTQTPRYLIKTRGQQVTLSCSPISGHRSVSWYQQTPGQGLQFLFEYFSETQRNKGNFPGRFSGRQFSNSRSEMNVSTLELGDSALYLCASSLGVGGETQYFGPGTRLLVL.